A selection of T cell receptor beta chains follows, all from one sample in a study of cytomegalovirus exposure and HLA in healthy donors. The method was immunoSEQ multiplex PCR; TCRdb's version includes in-frame clones alone and lacks a portion of them. The sample lists about 150,000 clones; more than 75% were seen once. Input material: PBMCs. The receptors come from a man in his late teens or twenties in good health and CMV-seronegative. Both conserved end residues are part of each CDR3. D genes are given only for firm matches. Clone sizes are given selectively: once, few, many, or a class where the clone is expanded.

j_call v_call cdr3_length clone_size d_call cdr3_aa cdr3_nt
TRBJ2-7 TRBV28 16 . TRBD2 CASIPAGRESSYEQYF TGTGCCAGCATACCGGCGGGGCGGGAGAGCTCCTACGAGCAGTACTTC
TRBJ2-5 TRBV29-1 10 . . CSVRQETQYF TGCAGCGTTCGCCAAGAGACCCAGTACTTC
TRBJ2-5 TRBV5-1 16 . TRBD2 CASSLSLAGGQETQYF TGCGCCAGCAGCTTGTCTCTAGCGGGGGGCCAAGAGACCCAGTACTTC
TRBJ1-1 TRBV6-1 15 . TRBD1 CASSPQQGAQTEAFF TGTGCCAGCAGTCCGCAGCAGGGGGCGCAAACTGAAGCTTTCTTT
TRBJ2-1 TRBV5-1 15 . . CASSTDYSSYNEQFF TGCGCCAGCAGCACAGATTACAGCTCCTACAATGAGCAGTTCTTC
TRBJ1-1 TRBV6-6 16 . . CASSRGWPPETTEAFF TGTGCCAGCAGCCGCGGGTGGCCCCCAGAGACCACTGAAGCTTTCTTT
TRBJ1-1 TRBV7-8 12 . . CASSSGDGGAFF TGTGCCAGCAGCTCCGGGGACGGGGGAGCTTTCTTT
TRBJ2-1 TRBV6-1 14 . . CASSEQGIYNEQFF TGTGCCAGCAGTGAACAGGGGATATACAATGAGCAGTTCTTC
TRBJ1-3 TRBV27 14 . . CASSLRGSRNTIYF TGTGCCAGCAGTTTAAGGGGCAGTAGAAACACCATATATTTT
TRBJ2-3 TRBV7-6 14 . . CASSQIAEGGTQYF TGTGCCAGCAGCCAGATCGCCGAAGGGGGTACGCAGTATTTT
TRBJ2-1 TRBV6-6 15 many . CASIKTSMSYNEQFF TGTGCCAGCATTAAGACTAGTATGTCCTACAATGAGCAGTTCTTC
TRBJ2-3 TRBV9 10 . . CASGGDTQYF TGTGCCAGCGGGGGGGATACGCAGTATTTT
TRBJ2-7 TRBV7-9 14 . TRBD1 CASSSDRGLGEQYF TGTGCCAGCAGCTCCGACAGGGGGCTAGGGGAGCAGTACTTC
TRBJ1-1 TRBV11-2 14 . . CASSLVLLNTEAFF TGTGCCAGCAGCTTAGTCTTATTGAACACTGAAGCTTTCTTT
TRBJ2-1 TRBV14 20 . TRBD1 CASSQLPLGQGPFYVDEQFF TGTGCCAGCAGCCAACTCCCCTTAGGACAGGGCCCCTTTTATGTCGATGAGCAGTTCTTC
TRBJ2-7 TRBV10-2 18 . TRBD1 CASSDGTGGFRSSYEQYF TGCGCCAGCAGTGACGGGACAGGGGGCTTCAGAAGCTCCTACGAGCAGTACTTC
TRBJ2-5 TRBV29-1 13 . TRBD2 CSVVGLAVETQYF TGCAGCGTTGTAGGTCTAGCGGTAGAGACCCAGTACTTC
TRBJ2-7 TRBV7-2 19 . TRBD2 CASSLNPLGGLASSYEQYF TGTGCCAGCAGCTTAAACCCCTTGGGGGGACTAGCGAGCTCCTACGAGCAGTACTTC
TRBJ1-6 TRBV25-1 13 few TRBD1 CASAGQGNSPLHF TGTGCCAGCGCGGGACAGGGGAACTCACCCCTCCACTTT
TRBJ2-1 TRBV2 18 . TRBD2 CASRTGLAGGPGYNEQFF TGTGCCAGCAGGACGGGACTAGCGGGAGGGCCGGGTTACAATGAGCAGTTCTTC
TRBJ2-7 TRBV2 17 . TRBD2 CASSDYATSGSSNEQYF TGTGCCAGCAGTGATTATGCCACTAGCGGGAGCTCCAACGAGCAGTACTTC
TRBJ1-4 TRBV5-1 15 . . CASSSNRAEGEKLFF TGCGCCAGCAGCTCCAACAGGGCAGAGGGGGAAAAACTGTTTTTT
TRBJ2-1 TRBV4-3 15 . TRBD2 CATSPGTSVYNEQFF TGCGCCACCTCGCCGGGGACTAGTGTCTACAATGAGCAGTTCTTC
TRBJ1-1 TRBV19 14 . TRBD1 CASSIFTGVGEAFF TGTGCCAGTAGTATATTTACAGGGGTGGGTGAAGCTTTCTTT
TRBJ2-3 TRBV5-1 13 . . CASSLAGSDTQYF TGCGCCAGCAGCTTGGCGGGGTCAGATACGCAGTATTTT
TRBJ1-2 TRBV27 16 . TRBD1 CASTSLQGGGQGGYTF TGTGCCAGCACCAGTCTACAGGGGGGGGGACAGGGTGGCTACACCTTC
TRBJ1-1 TRBV5-1 15 . TRBD1 CASSLGQGGWGEAFF TGCGCCAGCAGCTTAGGACAGGGTGGATGGGGTGAAGCTTTCTTT
TRBJ1-2 TRBV10-3 14 few TRBD1 CAISDPDRDYGYTF TGTGCCATCAGTGACCCCGACAGGGACTATGGCTACACCTTC
TRBJ2-3 TRBV5-1 15 . TRBD1 CASSMDRGRTDTQYF TGCGCCAGCAGCATGGACAGGGGGCGGACAGATACGCAGTATTTT
TRBJ2-2 TRBV19 17 once TRBD2 CASSIGTSGSRAGELFF TGTGCCAGTAGTATTGGGACTAGCGGGAGTCGGGCCGGGGAGCTGTTTTTT
TRBJ1-1 TRBV6-6 13 . . CASSYTIYGEAFF TGTGCCAGCAGTTACACCATATACGGTGAAGCTTTCTTT
TRBJ1-5 TRBV2 13 . . CASSLSGNQPQHF TGTGCCAGCAGTTTGTCGGGCAATCAGCCCCAGCATTTT
TRBJ1-1 TRBV11-2 12 . . CASSPVNTEAFF TGTGCCAGCAGCCCGGTGAACACTGAAGCTTTCTTT
TRBJ2-2 TRBV10-3 16 . . CAISESRRAEAGELFF TGTGCCATCAGTGAGTCGAGGAGGGCGGAGGCCGGGGAGCTGTTTTTT
TRBJ2-5 TRBV19 16 . . CASSIISGDVGETQYF TGTGCCAGTAGTATCATATCAGGGGATGTCGGAGAGACCCAGTACTTC
TRBJ2-3 TRBV29-1 14 . TRBD2 CSVFSGRVTDTQYF TGCAGCGTCTTTAGCGGGAGAGTGACAGATACGCAGTATTTT
TRBJ2-1 TRBV6-1 15 . TRBD2 CASRLRTSGGNEQFF TGTGCCAGCAGACTTAGGACTAGCGGGGGAAATGAGCAGTTCTTC
TRBJ1-2 TRBV2 14 once . CASSEGRMRYGYTF TGTGCCAGCAGTGAAGGGAGGATGCGCTATGGCTACACCTTC
TRBJ1-2 TRBV11-2 15 . TRBD1 CASSITLGTGDGYTF TGTGCCAGCAGCATAACCCTAGGAACAGGGGACGGCTACACCTTC
TRBJ2-3 TRBV4-1 14 . TRBD1 CASSPSGGIDTQYF TGCGCCAGCAGCCCCTCAGGGGGAATAGATACGCAGTATTTT
TRBJ2-1 TRBV5-1 16 many TRBD2 CASSFVRSSGGNEQFF TGCGCCAGCAGCTTCGTCCGGTCTAGCGGGGGGAATGAGCAGTTCTTC
TRBJ1-4 TRBV11-2 11 once . CASSFSQTAFF TGTGCCAGCAGCTTTTCTCAGACTGCGTTTTTT